This is a list of T cell receptor beta chains from one sample in a study of shared clonotypes between healthy human individuals. This table comes from immunoSEQ multiplex PCR, and its TCRdb copy is limited to in-frame clones, with some not included. Among around 2.3 million clones listed, approximately 94% were seen once. The source material was naive CD4+ T cells sorted from blood. The receptors originated from a man in his late teens or twenties in good health. CDR3s include the opening cysteine and the closing phenylalanine or tryptophan. D genes are given only for firm matches.

d_gene	j_gene	v_gene	CDR3aa
TRBD1	TRBJ2-7	TRBV6-5	CASSYRIDRGYEQYF
-	TRBJ1-2	TRBV28	CASRELSYGYTF
-	TRBJ1-2	TRBV5-1	CASSYPTTQGANYGYTF
-	TRBJ2-5	TRBV5-4	CASSFVSGPRETQYF
-	TRBJ2-1	TRBV10-1	CASSRDMSNSEQFF
TRBD1	TRBJ2-2	TRBV14	CASQQLRQGVGTGELFF
TRBD1	TRBJ1-3	TRBV4-1	CASSQDATGNPFFGNTIYF
-	TRBJ1-5	TRBV21-1	CASRSREANQPQHF
-	TRBJ2-3	TRBV30	CAWRRGDTQYF
-	TRBJ1-1	TRBV6-5	CASSFFRERAEAFF
TRBD1	TRBJ1-5	TRBV15	CATSRSRQGNQPQHF
-	TRBJ2-7	TRBV7-2	CASSPLEGRSEQYF
-	TRBJ2-7	TRBV5-8	CASSPRIRGETYEQYF
-	TRBJ1-5	TRBV27	CASSLSSDSNQPQHF
TRBD1	TRBJ1-5	TRBV7-2	CASSQSGQGGQPQHF
-	TRBJ2-5	TRBV4-3	CASSRTGNQETQYF
-	TRBJ1-3	TRBV19	CASPEGLPGNTIYF
-	TRBJ1-2	TRBV30	CAWMEGHYGYTF
-	TRBJ2-2	TRBV4-3	CASSQDPPAGSTGELFF
TRBD1	TRBJ2-3	TRBV18	CASSPQQGADTQYF
-	TRBJ1-5	TRBV6-1	CASTAGEPQHF
-	TRBJ1-2	TRBV9	CASRSGVNYGYTF
TRBD1	TRBJ1-2	TRBV5-8	CASSSGQVGIKDGYTF
-	TRBJ2-7	TRBV28	CASSPLDRDSGEQYF
TRBD1	TRBJ2-4	TRBV5-1	CASSLAAGQGNIQYF
-	TRBJ2-1	TRBV7-2	CASTRVQASYNEQFF
TRBD2	TRBJ2-3	TRBV5-1	CASSLVLAGVTDTQYF
-	TRBJ2-2	TRBV11-3	CASSPDFSNTGELFF
-	TRBJ1-2	TRBV6-5	CASSYGTGGRGYTF
TRBD1	TRBJ1-1	TRBV30	CAWSVLDRPNTEAFF
TRBD2	TRBJ2-6	TRBV30	CACTKGLAGSSGANVLTF
TRBD1	TRBJ2-7	TRBV6-5	CASSYRDRGPYEQYF
-	TRBJ2-7	TRBV19	CASSMSGPPNPYEQYF
-	TRBJ1-2	TRBV5-4	CASSLMEDAYGYTF
-	TRBJ1-6	TRBV6-5	CASREGPNSPLHF
-	TRBJ1-1	TRBV6-5	CASRGGQSVAEAFF